Sequencing of this T cell receptor (beta chain) was carried out in a study of shared clonotypes between healthy human individuals. CDR1 and CDR2 from the germline V gene are SEHNR and FQNEAQ (reference sequence). This CDR3 is 15 amino acids long. J gave up 5 bases and V 5 bases, and 10 bases lay outside the gene matches. Some clones are missing from TCRdb's copy, which holds only in-frame ones; the method was immunoSEQ multiplex PCR. This sample yields around 2,100,000 clones, of which over 85% are seen a single time; roughly 1% belongs to the top ten. This clone appeared once. In the naive CD8 group, cells lacked CD45RO and were positively selected for CCR7, so terminally differentiated effector memory CD45RA+ cells were left out.

The rearrangement joins TRBV7-9 to TRBJ2-7; 9 nucleotides line up with TRBD1. Sequencing was done on a sample of naive CD8+ T cells sorted from blood. The clonotype was recovered from a man between 18 and 29 years old in good health. CDR3 sequence: CASSQSGTGSHEQYF. DNA for the CDR3: TGTGCCAGCAGCCAATCCGGGACAGGGTCCCACGAGCAGTACTTC.